This T cell receptor (beta chain) was captured by sequencing in a study of CD4 T cell repertoires in COVID-19 (dated by TCRdb to about 2021). Concerning the study at large: To analyze cross-reactivity, the CFSE-low cells were expanded with IL-2 for about ten days and then labeled again and restimulated with spike proteins from other coronaviruses. Naturally processed CD4+ T cell responses to SARS-CoV-2 spike and nucleoprotein were characterized in COVID-19-recovered individuals, and clonal composition was assessed by TCR Vbeta sequencing. TCR Vbeta repertoire analysis of SARS-CoV-2-reactive T cells was conducted at the subset level in a few recovered individuals. Study-level results and caveats: Several of the most expanded SARS-CoV-2-reactive clonotypes were present in two or all three memory subsets, which suggests intraclonal diversification. Between roughly 7 and 25% of SARS-CoV-2 clonotypes were also detected in SARS-CoV and/or HKU1 spike-stimulated secondary cultures, consistent with cross-reactivity.

At the junction V is shortened by 0 bases and J by 7 bases, with 19 bases in between. Sequences SGHVS (CDR1) and FQNEAQ (CDR2) are obtained from the germline V gene. There are 17 amino acids in the CDR3, from cysteine to phenylalanine inclusive. Only the CDR3 DNA is retained, 51 bases long and in frame from the first base. In regard to this clone: No antigen is known for it. Per-nucleotide qualities are absent, and no much larger clonotype sits a single base away.

The library was prepared using the immunoSEQ multiplex PCR assay. The original methods were these. The Chao-Jaccard similarity index and counts of shared clonotypes were used to quantify repertoire overlap between subsets. Drawn from immuneACCESS, this table holds only the in-frame rearrangements with V and J called that TCRdb kept. Clones are partly lost; checked studies trace under half to an unresolved V gene and leave the rest unexplained. V and J calls and clone size are those listed in that table; D and trimming were worked out from the DNA. The sample table lists about 22,000 clones, roughly 91% of them with a count of one. The ten largest clones capture over 0.45% of the sample. Uncultured memory T cell samples were sequenced directly after ex vivo isolation. CD4+ total memory, central memory, effector memory and circulating T follicular helper cells were isolated from peripheral blood mononuclear cells.

Sequencing used central memory CD4+ T cells from blood, obtained before the COVID-19 pandemic. According to the study, the label for this sample's cell subset or site signals: CD4+ T central memory cells. This TCR derives from a human donor who had COVID-19. This chain is built from TRBV7-8 and TRBJ2-1; matching of 6 bases hints at TRBD1 as the D gene. The CDR3 protein sequence reads: CASSLAISMGADNEQFF. The DNA sequence follows: TGTGCCAGCAGCTTAGCGATATCCATGGGGGCTGATAATGAGCAGTTCTTC.